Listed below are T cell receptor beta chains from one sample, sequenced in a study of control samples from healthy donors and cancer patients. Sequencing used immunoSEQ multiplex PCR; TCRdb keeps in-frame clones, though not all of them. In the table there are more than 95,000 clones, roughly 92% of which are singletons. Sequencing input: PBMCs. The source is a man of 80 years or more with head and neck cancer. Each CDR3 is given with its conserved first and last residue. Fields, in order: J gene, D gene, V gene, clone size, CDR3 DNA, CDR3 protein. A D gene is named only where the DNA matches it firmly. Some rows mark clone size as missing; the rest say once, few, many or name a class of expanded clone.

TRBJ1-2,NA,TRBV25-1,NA,TGTGCCAGCAGTCTGACAGATCGTGGCTACACCTTC,CASSLTDRGYTF
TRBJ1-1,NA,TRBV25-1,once,TGTGCCAGCAGTGCAGGGGAGGGGGGGAGCACTGAAGCTTTCTTT,CASSAGEGGSTEAFF
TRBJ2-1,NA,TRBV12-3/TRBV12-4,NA,TGTGCCAGCAGTTTAAGGACTATCAATGAGCAGTTCTTC,CASSLRTINEQFF
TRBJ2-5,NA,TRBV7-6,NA,TGTGCCAGCAGCTTAGGCGGCACCTGGAGGGAGACCCAGTACTTC,CASSLGGTWRETQYF
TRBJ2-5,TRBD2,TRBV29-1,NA,TGCAGCGTTGAGTCTCGGGGAGGGGAGACCCAGTACTTC,CSVESRGGETQYF
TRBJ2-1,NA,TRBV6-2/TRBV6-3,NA,TGTGCCAGCAGTTACTCTACACTCTTCGGGGCTTACAATGAGCAGTTCTTC,CASSYSTLFGAYNEQFF
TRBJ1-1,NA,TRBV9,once,TGTGCCAGCAGTAGGCCCGGGGAAGGCACTGAAGCTTTCTTT,CASSRPGEGTEAFF
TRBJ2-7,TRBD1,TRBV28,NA,TGTGCCAGCTTAGCTACCGGGACAGGGCCCTACGAGCAGTACTTC,CASLATGTGPYEQYF
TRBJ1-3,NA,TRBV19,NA,TGTGCCAGTAGTTTAACTGGGCAGAACCCTGGAAACACCATATATTTT,CASSLTGQNPGNTIYF
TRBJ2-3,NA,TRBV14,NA,TGTGCCAGCAGCCAAGATCTGGGGGTTACGCAGTATTTT,CASSQDLGVTQYF
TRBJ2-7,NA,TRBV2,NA,TGTGCCAGCAGTGGAGGGACAAGGCTGGACGAGCAGTACTTC,CASSGGTRLDEQYF
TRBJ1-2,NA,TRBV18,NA,TGTGCCAGCTCACCACCGGTGGGGGGCGGTAACTATGGCTACACCTTC,CASSPPVGGGNYGYTF
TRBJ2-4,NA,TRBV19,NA,TGTGCCAGTACGGGGTATGCAAAAAACATTCAGTACTTC,CASTGYAKNIQYF
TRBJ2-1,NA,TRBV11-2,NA,TGTGCCAGCAGCCTGGCCCGGAAGGGGGAGCAGTTCTTC,CASSLARKGEQFF
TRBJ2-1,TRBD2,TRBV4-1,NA,TGCGCCAGCAGCCGAGGACTAGCGGGTTCCTACAATGAGCAGTTCTTC,CASSRGLAGSYNEQFF
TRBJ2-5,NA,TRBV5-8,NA,TGTGCCAGCAGCCAACCCTGGGGACGGGAGATTCAAGAGACCCAGTACTTC,CASSQPWGREIQETQYF
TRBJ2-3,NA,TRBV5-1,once,TGCGCCAGCAGCTTGGTAGGGTGGCCGGGAGGCACAGATACGCAGTATTTT,CASSLVGWPGGTDTQYF
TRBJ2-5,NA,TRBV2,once,TGTGCCAGCAGTTCCAAGGAGGGGACGACCCAGTACTTC,CASSSKEGTTQYF
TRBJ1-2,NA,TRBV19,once,TGTGCCAGTAGTATAGGACCGACGGCAGGGCATGGCTACACCTTC,CASSIGPTAGHGYTF
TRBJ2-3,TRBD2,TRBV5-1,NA,TGCGCCAGCCAAGCGGGACTTACAGATACGCAGTATTTT,CASQAGLTDTQYF
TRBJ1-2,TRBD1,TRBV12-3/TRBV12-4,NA,TGTGCCAGCTCAGACAGGGGCAATGGCTACACCTTC,CASSDRGNGYTF
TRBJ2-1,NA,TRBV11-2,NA,TGCGCGTCGGGACAAATATACAATGAGCAGTTCTTC,CASGQIYNEQFF
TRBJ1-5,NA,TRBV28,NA,TGTGCCAGCAGTTATGGTGGTGGAAATCAGCCCCAGCATTTT,CASSYGGGNQPQHF
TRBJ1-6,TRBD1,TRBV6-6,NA,TGTGCCAGCAGTCCACAGGGGGCCAATTCACCCCTCCACTTT,CASSPQGANSPLHF
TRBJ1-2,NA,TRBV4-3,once,TGCGCCAGCAGCACCCGATCGCCTATAAGCTACACCTTC,CASSTRSPISYTF
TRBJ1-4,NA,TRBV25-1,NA,TGTGCCAGCAGGAGGGGAGGTAATGAAAAACTGTTTTTT,CASRRGGNEKLFF
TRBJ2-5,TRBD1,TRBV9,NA,TGTGCCAGCAGCTCTCGACAGGGCCCCCAAGAGACCCAGTACTTC,CASSSRQGPQETQYF
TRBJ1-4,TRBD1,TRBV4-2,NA,TGTGCCAGCAGCCAAGAGCTGGGACAGGGAAATGAAAAACTGTTTTTT,CASSQELGQGNEKLFF
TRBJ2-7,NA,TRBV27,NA,TGTGCCAGCAGTCCACAGGGCGCCGAGCAGTACTTC,CASSPQGAEQYF
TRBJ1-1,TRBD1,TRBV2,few,TGTGCCACAGGACAGGATCACACTGAAGCTTTCTTT,CATGQDHTEAFF
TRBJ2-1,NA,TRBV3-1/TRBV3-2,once,TGTGCCAGCAGACAACTAGGCGATGAGCAGTTCTTC,CASRQLGDEQFF
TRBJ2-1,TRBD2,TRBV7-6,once,TGTGCCAGCAGAGAGATAGCGGGAGCGGTCAATGAGCAGTTCTTC,CASREIAGAVNEQFF
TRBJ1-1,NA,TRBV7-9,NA,TGTGCCAGCAGCCCGTTTACAGAGAACACTGAAGCTTTCTTT,CASSPFTENTEAFF
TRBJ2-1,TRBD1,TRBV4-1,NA,TGCGCCAGCAGCCACCCCTACAGGCGACAGGGTGGAAATGAGCAGTTCTTC,CASSHPYRRQGGNEQFF
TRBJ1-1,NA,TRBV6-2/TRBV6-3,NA,TGTGCCAGCAGTTACTCAGGTGCGAACACTGAAGCTTTCTTT,CASSYSGANTEAFF
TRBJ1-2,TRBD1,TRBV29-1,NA,TGCAGCGTTGGAATCGGCAGGGGGCTCGACTATGGCTACACCTTC,CSVGIGRGLDYGYTF
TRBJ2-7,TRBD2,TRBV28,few,TGTGCCAGCAGTCCACTAGCGACCCAAATGGCGCAGTACTTC,CASSPLATQMAQYF
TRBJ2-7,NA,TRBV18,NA,TGTGCCAGCTCACCGAGGCAGGGCGGCGAGCAGTACTTC,CASSPRQGGEQYF
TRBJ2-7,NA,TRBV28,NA,TGTGCCAGCAGTTTAAGGTCCTTCTACGAGCAGTACTTC,CASSLRSFYEQYF
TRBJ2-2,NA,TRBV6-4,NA,TGTGCCAGCAGTGAAGAATATGGGGGGACGAACACCGGGGAGCTGTTTTTT,CASSEEYGGTNTGELFF
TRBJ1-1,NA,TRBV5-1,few,TGCGCCAGCACCATCGACGGGAACACTGAAGCTTTCTTT,CASTIDGNTEAFF
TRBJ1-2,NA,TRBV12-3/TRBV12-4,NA,TGTGCCAGCAGTTTTCAAGGCTATGGCTACACCTTC,CASSFQGYGYTF
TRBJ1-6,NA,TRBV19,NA,TGTGCCAGTAGACGCGGCGGGGGGATGAGCTCCTATAATTCACCCCTCCACTTT,CASRRGGGMSSYNSPLHF
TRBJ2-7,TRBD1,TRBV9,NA,TGTGCCAGCAGCGTAGCTGGGACAGAAGACTACGAGCAGTACTTC,CASSVAGTEDYEQYF
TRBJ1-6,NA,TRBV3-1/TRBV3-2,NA,TGTGCCAGCAGCCAAAGGGGGGGTTGGTCACCCCTCCACTTT,CASSQRGGWSPLHF
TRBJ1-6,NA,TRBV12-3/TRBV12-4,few,TGTGCCAGCAGTTCGCAGGGAGCACCCCTCCACTTT,CASSSQGAPLHF
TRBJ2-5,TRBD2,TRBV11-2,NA,TGTGCCAGCAGCTCCCTGCTAGCGGGAGGGCCGGAGGAGACCCAGTACTTC,CASSSLLAGGPEETQYF
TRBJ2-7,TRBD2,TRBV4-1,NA,TGCGCCAGCAGCCAAAACGCGGGGACTAGCGGGAGGGGGAGCTCCTACGAGCAGTACTTC,CASSQNAGTSGRGSSYEQYF
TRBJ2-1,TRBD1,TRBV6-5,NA,TGTGCCAGCAGTCCCCAAAGGACAGGGAATGAGCAGTTCTTC,CASSPQRTGNEQFF
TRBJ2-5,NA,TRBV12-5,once,TGTGCTAGTTCCCCTCCCGGACAGTTTCAAGAGACCCAGTACTTC,CASSPPGQFQETQYF
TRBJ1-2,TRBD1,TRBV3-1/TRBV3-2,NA,TGTGCCAGCAGCGGACAGGGTTCTGGCTACACCTTC,CASSGQGSGYTF
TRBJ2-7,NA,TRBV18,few,TGTGCCAGCTCACCACCAAACGGAAAGACCTACGAGCAGTACTTC,CASSPPNGKTYEQYF
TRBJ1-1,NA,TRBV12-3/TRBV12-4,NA,TGTGCCAGCACCCAACAGGGCAAACCTGAAGCTTTCTTT,CASTQQGKPEAFF
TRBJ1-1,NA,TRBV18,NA,TGTGCCAGCTCACCACTTGAAGACGGTGAAGCTTTCTTT,CASSPLEDGEAFF
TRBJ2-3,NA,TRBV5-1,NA,TGCGCCAGCAGCAGGGGGGGGTCCCCTAGCACAGATACGCAGTATTTT,CASSRGGSPSTDTQYF
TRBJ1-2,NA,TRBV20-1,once,TGCAGTGCTAGTAGGCAGGGGCAAGCCTATGGCTACACCTTC,CSASRQGQAYGYTF
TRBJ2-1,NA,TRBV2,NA,TGTGCCAGCAGTGAGGTGCACTATGAGCAGTTCTTC,CASSEVHYEQFF